The T cell receptor beta chain under discussion was sequenced for a study of human T cells and chemical hapten exposure. About the research overall: Patch tests put 0.01% DPC on the upper back, and the results were checked at 6 days.

Germline-derived CDR1 and CDR2 are DFQATT and SNEGSKA (reference sequence). V was cut by 6 bases and J by 2 bases, with 17 bases left in between. The CDR3 has 14 residues. This clonotype was counted between two and nine times. The antigen is unknown. TCRdb reanalysed the RACE reads using MiXCR and keeps one entry per CDR3 protein. The sample lists about 190,000 distinct CDR3 sequences, around a quarter occurring once. Notes on the study in general: Having alopecia, the donors may differ immunologically from healthy people. Clustering by CDR3 similarity yielded significantly more large clusters from expanded TCRs than controls.

Described time point: patch test 3, about 24 weeks after DPC sensitization. This sample's treatment: therapeutic diphenylcyclopropenone sensitization with weekly scalp DPC. Donors were 18 to 70-year-old alopecia patients suitable for DPC. The V call is TRBV20-1, the J call TRBJ2-7; D is perhaps TRBD2 (6 bases). Sequences were derived from whole blood, sampled in connection with sensitization to the hapten diphenylcyclopropenone (DPC). The receptor was isolated from a woman aged 40 to 50 with alopecia areata. Some clones in this sample may be carry-over from other donors' samples. The CDR3 bases are TGCAGTGCCGAGGGGAAGGAGGGGACCTACGAGCAGTACTTC. Its translation: CSAEGKEGTYEQYF.